Below are 25 T cell receptor beta chains sequenced from a single sample in a study of T cells in women clearing cervical HPV infection (dated by TCRdb to about 2018). Library construction relied on the immunoSEQ multiplex PCR assay. TCRdb provides this immuneACCESS table in a form limited to in-frame rearrangements. Some clones are lacking; in checked studies, under half of them reflect an unresolved V gene, and why the rest are absent is not known. For this sample, the table gives 19,000 or so clones. Clones ranked in the top ten supply 14% of the sample. The sequencing input was blood buffy coat. The receptors come from a woman between 18 and 70 years old with a cervical HPV16 infection that either progressed to CIN3+ or cleared (not recorded which).

As regards this clone: The junction shows a germline mismatch at one end, possibly a read error. The read halts 3 residues ahead of the CDR3 end, with the missing end drawn from the germline J gene. The V gene is TRBV4-2, the J gene TRBJ2-3; 11 nucleotides line up with TRBD2. This CDR3 spans 18 amino acids. The germline gives CDR1 LGHNA, CDR2 YNFKEQ. Incomplete CDR3 DNA: TGCGCCAGCAGCCAAGATAGCGGGAGGGCCGGCTCCTCAGATACG. This gives the protein CASSQDSGRAGSSDT. The complete CDR3 reads CASSQDSGRAGSSDTQYF.

With regard to this clone: Coverage ceases 3 residues before the CDR3 finishes, and the germline J gene fills in the end. This rearrangement joins TRBV14 to TRBJ2-3; 7 bases agree with TRBD1. CDR3 length equals 15 residues. CDR1 is SGHDN and CDR2 is FVKESK in the germline V gene. V shed 5 bases and J 5 bases; nucleotides not matched to a gene: 10. Here the CDR3 reads CASSTYRGDRDTQYF. CDR3 DNA (partial): TGTGCCAGCAGCACCTACAGGGGTGATCGAGATACG.

In the case of this clone: Read sequence stops 3 residues before the CDR3 end, and the germline J gene provides the missing end. This rearrangement joins TRBV18 to TRBJ1-2; TRBD1 agrees at 9 bases. The germline V gene encodes CDR1 KGHSH and CDR2 LQKENI. The CDR3 contains 16 residues. Germline trimming cut 2 bases from V and 4 bases from J; bases unmatched to any gene: 8. CDR3 bases read: TGTGCCAGCTCACCATCGGACAGGGGAATAACCTATGGC. It yields the protein CASSPSDRGITYG. The whole CDR3 sequence is CASSPSDRGITYGYTF.

Points on this clone: From the germline J gene comes the end of the CDR3, since the read stops 3 residues before it. V and J are TRBV4-2 and TRBJ1-1, with D unclear. Trimming left V 0 bases short and J 1 base short, with 9 bases between. Germline V lookup: CDR1 LGHNA, CDR2 YNFKEQ. The length of the CDR3 is 15 residues. CDR3 region: CASSQEARWNTEAFF. CDR3 bases read: TGTGCCAGCAGCCAAGAAGCCAGGTGGAACACTGAA.

Comment on this clone: With the read ending 3 residues before the CDR3 end, the germline J gene is used to fill in that end. The chain recombines TRBV20-1 with TRBJ2-5; 9 nucleotides agree with TRBD2. Per the germline V gene, CDR1 is DFQATT and CDR2 is SNEGSKA (reference sequence). The V and J ends lost 5 bases and 5 bases, in that order; junction bases with no gene match: 9. The CDR3 is 14 amino acids. CDR3 DNA (partial): TGCAGTGCTGCCACCGGGACTAGCTGGGAGACC. Encoded protein: CSAATGTSWET. The whole CDR3 region reads CSAATGTSWETQYF.

For this clone: The missing CDR3 end, 3 residues past where the read stops, is filled in from the germline J gene. This chain connects TRBV12-3 or TRBV12-4 to TRBJ1-2; TRBD1 is a possible D gene (5 bases). Trimming shortened V by 0 bases and J by 7 bases, and 9 bases separated the two germline ends. This CDR3 comprises 13 residues. This CDR3 reads CASSLAPTAGYTF. The sequenced part of the CDR3 DNA is TGTGCCAGCAGTTTAGCCCCGACAGCTGGC.

Comments on this clone: The CDR3 extends 3 residues past the end of the read, so its final part is completed from the germline J gene. This chain links TRBV9 with TRBJ2-7; 9 nucleotides agree with TRBD2. Germline V gene lookup returns CDR1 SGDLS and CDR2 YYNGEE. Trimming removed 0 bases from V and 5 bases from J; junction bases left unmatched: 6. The CDR3 runs 15 residues. The part of the CDR3 DNA that was read is TGTGCCAGCAGCGTAGGTGGCGGGAGGGTGAACGAG. Amino acid sequence: CASSVGGGRVNE. The full CDR3 protein reads CASSVGGGRVNEQYF.

For this clone: A junction boundary mismatches the germline segment, possibly from a read error. The read ends 3 residues early relative to the CDR3; the germline J gene fills the gap. This chain uses TRBV4-2 with TRBJ2-7, with D possibly matching TRBD1 (6 bases). CDR1 is LGHNA and CDR2 is YNFKEQ in the germline V gene. The CDR3 is made up of 15 amino acids. The CDR3 sequence: CASSQDPGQSYEQYF. CDR3 bases read: TGCGCCAGCAGCCAAGATCCGGGACAATCCTACGAG.

As to this clone: Sequencing ends 3 residues short of the CDR3 end; the germline J gene provides the rest. V and J are TRBV19 and TRBJ2-3, with D perhaps matching TRBD1 (6 bases). Germline V CDR1 and CDR2: LNHDA, SQIVND (reference sequence). V was shortened by 5 bases and J by 0 bases, with 12 bases between the two germline ends. This CDR3 has 15 amino acids. CDR3 amino acids: CASSSQGISTDTQYF. The sequenced CDR3 bases are TGTGCCAGTAGTTCTCAGGGGATTAGCACAGATACG.

Of note for this clone: The DNA ends 3 residues before the CDR3 does, and the rest of the CDR3 is filled in from the germline J gene. This chain joins TRBV19 and TRBJ1-5, with 8 bases matching TRBD1. There are 14 residues in the CDR3. Germline-derived CDR1 and CDR2 are LNHDA and SQIVND (reference sequence). The V and J ends lost 4 bases and 7 bases, in that order; junction bases with no gene match: 6. The sequenced part of the CDR3 DNA is TGTGCCAGTAGTACTGGACAGGGTTTACAGCCC. Translation: CASSTGQGLQP. The CDR3 in its entirety is CASSTGQGLQPQHF.

With respect to this clone: The sequence runs out 3 residues before the end of the CDR3; the remainder is reconstructed from the germline J gene. The chain links TRBV30 to TRBJ1-1; D unresolved. V lost 6 bases to trimming and J lost 1 base, with 18 bases between them. CDR1 and CDR2 (germline): GTSNPN, SVGIG (reference sequence). The CDR3 has 15 residues. The DNA read from the CDR3 is TGTGCCTGTCAAAGAGGCCCGACGGGGAACACTGAA. Residues: CACQRGPTGNTE. The CDR3, in full, reads CACQRGPTGNTEAFF.

Remarks on this clone: The observed sequence ends 3 residues before the CDR3 terminus, with the missing tail filled in from the germline J gene. This chain joins TRBV13 and TRBJ2-3; tentatively, D is TRBD2 (6 bases). The germline V gene encodes CDR1 PRHDT and CDR2 FYEKMQ (reference sequence). The CDR3 covers 13 residues. V lost 4 bases, J lost 8 bases, and 13 bases lay in between. Incomplete CDR3 DNA: TGTGCCAGCAGCTCCCTCTTGCGGGGTACG. Translation gives CASSSLLRGT. The full-length CDR3 reads as CASSSLLRGTQYF.

As to this clone: Sequencing ends 3 residues short of the CDR3 end; the germline J gene provides the rest. The V and J genes are TRBV12-3 or TRBV12-4 and TRBJ1-6; D is possibly TRBD1 (6 bases). V lost 5 bases and J 7 bases, leaving 12 bases between the germline ends. The CDR3 loop spans 14 amino acids. The CDR3 sequence: CASSTGHQNSPLHF. The sequenced CDR3 bases are TGTGCCAGCAGTACGGGACACCAAAATTCACCC.

With regard to this clone: The read finishes 3 residues shy of the CDR3 end, and the germline J gene is used to complete it. The chain joins TRBV9 to TRBJ2-1; TRBD2 aligns across 11 bases. Germline loops: CDR1 SGDLS, CDR2 YYNGEE. The CDR3 sequence is 18 residues long. With 0 bases clipped from V and 3 bases from J, the junction kept 8 bases outside the gene matches. The sequenced part of the CDR3 DNA is TGTGCCAGCAGCGTAGCCTCCTTTAGCGGGAGGGACTACAATGAG. Translation gives CASSVASFSGRDYNE. The entire CDR3 sequence reads CASSVASFSGRDYNEQFF.

As regards this clone: With the read ending 3 residues before the CDR3 end, the germline J gene is used to fill in that end. The chain couples TRBV19 to TRBJ1-1; D call uncertain. The CDR3 has 13 residues. Germline loops: CDR1 LNHDA, CDR2 SQIVND (reference sequence). The chain's CDR3 is CASSPALVAGAFF. Partial CDR3 DNA: TGTGCCAGTAGTCCCGCTTTGGTAGCGGGA.

For this clone: Read sequence stops 3 residues before the CDR3 end, and the germline J gene provides the missing end. This chain links TRBV12-3 or TRBV12-4 with TRBJ2-2; TRBD2 might be the D (5 bases). V lost 5 bases to trimming and J lost 3 bases, with 13 bases between them. There are 15 residues in the CDR3. The part of the CDR3 DNA that was read is TGTGCCAGCAGTCGCACCACTAGTTACACCGGGGAG. Its translation: CASSRTTSYTGE. From start to end, the CDR3 is CASSRTTSYTGELFF.

Regarding this clone: Read sequence stops 3 residues before the CDR3 end, and the germline J gene provides the missing end. The V gene is TRBV19, the J gene TRBJ2-4; 8 bases agree with TRBD1. The CDR3 loop spans 14 amino acids. Per the germline V gene, CDR1 is LNHDA and CDR2 is SQIVND (reference sequence). The covered CDR3 bases are TGTGCCAGTAGTCTGCGGACAGGGACAGATGGT. This gives the protein CASSLRTGTDG. The entire CDR3 protein reads CASSLRTGTDGQYF.

In regard to this clone: The read ends 3 residues before the CDR3 terminus; that terminus is restored from the germline J gene. This rearrangement joins TRBV18 to TRBJ1-5; the D is unclear. The germline CDR1 and CDR2 sequences are KGHSH and LQKENI. Deletions cut 2 bases from V and 6 bases from J, with 14 bases between. CDR3 length equals 15 residues. The CDR3 reads CASSPGPSGGQPQHF. The part of the CDR3 DNA that was read is TGTGCCAGCTCACCAGGGCCCTCTGGAGGTCAGCCC.

Worth noting for this clone: The read terminates 3 residues before the CDR3 end, so the remaining end is supplied by the germline J gene. The chain recombines TRBV2 with TRBJ2-2, with 10 bases lining up with TRBD2. Germline values: CDR1 SNHLY, CDR2 FYNNEI. This CDR3 spans 16 amino acids. The V gene end was trimmed by 4 bases and the J gene end by 6 bases; junction bases not matched to a gene: 8. The CDR3 DNA, read in part, is TGTGCCAGCAGTGGCCCTAGCGGGGGCCTTTCCGGGGAG. Protein sequence: CASSGPSGGLSGE. Given in full, the CDR3 is CASSGPSGGLSGELFF. The whole variable domain, remainder taken from reference TRBV2 and TRBJ2-2, is EPEVTQTPSHQVTQMGQEVILRCVPISNHLYFYWYRQILGQKVEFLVSFYNNEISEKSEIFDDQFSVERPDGSNFTLKIRSTKLEDSAMYFCASSGPSGGLSGELFFGEGSRLTVL.

In the case of this clone: The read comes to an end 3 residues before the CDR3 does, leaving the germline J gene to fill in the end. This chain joins TRBV20-1 and TRBJ1-1, with D maybe TRBD1 (5 bases). The CDR3 sequence is 15 residues long. Trimming pared 3 bases from V and 1 base from J, leaving 15 bases between. From germline, CDR1 is DFQATT and CDR2 SNEGSKA (reference sequence). The CDR3 is CSARGVGGKNTEAFF. CDR3 bases read: TGCAGTGCTAGGGGCGTGGGGGGGAAGAACACTGAA.

In regard to this clone: The missing CDR3 end, 3 residues past where the read stops, is filled in from the germline J gene. The chain links TRBV7-3 to TRBJ1-1; 9 bases agree with TRBD1. V was pared by 5 bases and J by 1 base, with 8 bases of the junction left unmatched. The CDR3 is 16 residues long. CDR1 is SGHTA and CDR2 is FQGTGA in the germline V gene. CDR3 protein: CASSPAGTGKNTEAFF. CDR3 DNA (partial): TGTGCCAGCAGCCCTGCCGGGACAGGGAAGAACACTGAA.

Concerning this clone itself: Read sequence stops 3 residues before the CDR3 end, and the germline J gene provides the missing end. The genes are TRBV7-2 and TRBJ1-1; D gene unclear. Germline V gene sequence: CDR1 SGHTA, CDR2 FQGNSA. The CDR3 is 14 residues long. The CDR3 bases that were read are TGTGCCAGCAGCTTAGGACGACTCGACCAAGAA. Translated: CASSLGRLDQE. The entire CDR3 reads CASSLGRLDQEAFF. The full variable domain, rest sourced from reference TRBV7-2 and TRBJ1-1, is GAGVSQSPSNKVTEKGKDVELRCDPISGHTALYWYRQSLGQGLEFLIYFQGNSAPDKSGLPSDRFSAERTGGSVSTLTIQRTQQEDSAVYLCASSLGRLDQEAFFGQGTRLTVV.

For this clone: The missing CDR3 end, 3 residues past where the read stops, is filled in from the germline J gene. The chain has TRBV20-1 and TRBJ2-1; the D gene is possibly TRBD1 (5 bases). This CDR3 has 12 amino acids. In germline, CDR1 is DFQATT, CDR2 SNEGSKA (reference sequence). V was pared by 6 bases and J by 8 bases, with 14 bases between. CDR3 loop: CSAQSGPDEQFF. Partial CDR3 DNA: TGCAGTGCGCAGTCAGGGCCGGATGAG.

For this clone: One junction end does not reproduce the germline sequence, and a read error may be involved. The CDR3 extends 3 residues past the end of the read, so its final part is completed from the germline J gene. The chain is built from TRBV4-2 and TRBJ1-1; 8 positions match TRBD1. CDR3 length: 14 residues. Germline CDR1 and CDR2: LGHNA and YNFKEQ. CDR3 sequence reads: CASSSRQGYTEAFF. Incomplete CDR3 DNA: TGCGCCAGCAGTTCAAGACAGGGGTACACTGAA.

This clone is identified as medium-sized from frequency. The read finishes 3 residues shy of the CDR3 end, and the germline J gene is used to complete it. This chain connects TRBV29-1 to TRBJ2-7; TRBD1 matches at 7 bases. The length of the CDR3 is 13 residues. Germline values: CDR1 SQVTM, CDR2 ANQGSEA. The trim removed 3 bases at V and 6 bases at J, leaving 8 bases unmatched. The CDR3 DNA, read in part, is TGCAGCGTTGAGACAGGGAATGGGTTCGAG. Protein: CSVETGNGFE. The entire CDR3 sequence reads CSVETGNGFEQYF.